The sequence of this T cell receptor (beta chain) was determined in a study of glioma-infiltrating T cells after dendritic cell vaccination. Time point: after dendritic cell vaccination, including at tumor progression/relapse. The primer mix had 60 V beta and 13 J beta primers. Sequencing was performed with immunoSEQ multiplex PCR; in TCRdb, only in-frame clones are kept and a portion is missing. Of 85,000 or so clones listed, about 85% are singletons. CDR3 length: 12 amino acids. From germline, CDR1 is MNHEY and CDR2 SMNVEV (reference sequence). The V end lost 8 bases, the J end lost 2 bases, and 9 bases lay between the germline ends.

This TCR was sampled from a human donor with glioblastoma. Sequences were derived from blood, sampled after dendritic cell vaccination. V usage is TRBV27 and J usage is TRBJ1-2, with D tentatively TRBD1 (5 bases). The CDR3 region is CASGAGNYGYTF. The CDR3 bases are TGTGCCAGCGGGGCCGGGAACTATGGCTACACCTTC.